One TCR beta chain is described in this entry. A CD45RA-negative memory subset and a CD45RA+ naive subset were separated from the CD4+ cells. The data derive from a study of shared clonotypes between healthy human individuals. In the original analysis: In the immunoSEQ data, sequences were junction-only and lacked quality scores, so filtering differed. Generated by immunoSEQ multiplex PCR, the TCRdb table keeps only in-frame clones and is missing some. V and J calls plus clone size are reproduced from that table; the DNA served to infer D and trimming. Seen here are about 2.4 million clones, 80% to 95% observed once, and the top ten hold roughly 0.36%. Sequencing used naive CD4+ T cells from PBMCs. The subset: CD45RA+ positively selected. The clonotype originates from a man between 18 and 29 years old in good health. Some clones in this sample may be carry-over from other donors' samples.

As DNA, the CDR3 is TGTGCCAGCAGTTTAATCGGTCGGTCCCAGCATTTT. This encodes CASSLIGRSQHF. The genes are TRBV28 and TRBJ1-5; D gene unclear. The germline gives CDR1 MDHEN, CDR2 SYDVKM. Trimming stripped 2 bases from V and 11 bases from J, with 10 bases between. The CDR3 has 12 amino acids.